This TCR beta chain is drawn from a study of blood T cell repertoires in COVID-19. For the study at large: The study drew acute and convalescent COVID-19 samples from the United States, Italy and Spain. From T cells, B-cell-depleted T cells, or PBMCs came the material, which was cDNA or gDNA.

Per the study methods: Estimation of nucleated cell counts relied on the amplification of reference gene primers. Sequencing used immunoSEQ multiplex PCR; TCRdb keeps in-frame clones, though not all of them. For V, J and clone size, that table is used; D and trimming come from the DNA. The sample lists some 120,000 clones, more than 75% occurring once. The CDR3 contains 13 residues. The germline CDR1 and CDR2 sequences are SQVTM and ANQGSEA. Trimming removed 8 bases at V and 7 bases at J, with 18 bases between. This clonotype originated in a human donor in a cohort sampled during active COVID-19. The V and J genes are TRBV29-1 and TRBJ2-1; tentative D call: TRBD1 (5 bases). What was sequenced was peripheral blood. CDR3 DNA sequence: TGCAGCTTTAGTAAAGGGGCTACGAATGAGCAGTTCTTC. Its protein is CSFSKGATNEQFF.